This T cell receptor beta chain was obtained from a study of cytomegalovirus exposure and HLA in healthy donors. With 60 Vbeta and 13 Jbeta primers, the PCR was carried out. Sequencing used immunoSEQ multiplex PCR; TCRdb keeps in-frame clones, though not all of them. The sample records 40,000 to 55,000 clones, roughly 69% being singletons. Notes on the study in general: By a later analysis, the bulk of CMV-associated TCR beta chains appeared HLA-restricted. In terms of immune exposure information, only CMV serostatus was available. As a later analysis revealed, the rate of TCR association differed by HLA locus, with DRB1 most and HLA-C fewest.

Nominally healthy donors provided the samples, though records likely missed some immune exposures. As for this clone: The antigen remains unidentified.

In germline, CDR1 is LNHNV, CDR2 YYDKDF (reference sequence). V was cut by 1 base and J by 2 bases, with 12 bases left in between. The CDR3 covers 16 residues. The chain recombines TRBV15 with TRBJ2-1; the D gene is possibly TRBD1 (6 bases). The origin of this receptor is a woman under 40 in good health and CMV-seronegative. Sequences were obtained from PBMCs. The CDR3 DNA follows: TGTGCCACCAGCAGAGGACAGGCAAGGGCCTACAATGAGCAGTTCTTC. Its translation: CATSRGQARAYNEQFF.